The T cell receptor beta chain described here comes from a study of blood T cell repertoires in COVID-19. Assay used: immunoSEQ multiplex PCR; TCRdb lists only in-frame clones, some missing. The repertoire holds 150,000 to 200,000 clones, about 85% seen once, with 5.4% in the top ten. With 4 bases clipped from V and 6 bases from J, the junction kept 9 bases outside the gene matches. Per germline, CDR1 SGHRS and CDR2 YFSETQ. This CDR3 has 15 residues. Material: peripheral blood. The clonotype was recovered from a woman aged 45-65 years with COVID-19, enrolled during active disease. The V gene is TRBV5-1, the J gene TRBJ2-7; 11 bases match TRBD1. The CDR3 nucleotides are TGCGCCAGCAGCCTCCGAGCGGGACAGGGGGGCGAGCAGTACTTC. This gives the protein CASSLRAGQGGEQYF.